The 25 T cell receptor beta chains given below trace back to one sample, sequenced in a study of T-cell reconstitution after alpha-beta-depleted transplantation in children. Unique molecular identifiers tagged the TCRbeta library. In TCRdb, the PCR reads were re-called with MiXCR into one record per CDR3 protein. The sample yields a few hundred thousand distinct CDR3 sequences, about 9.5% seen once. This specimen consisted of PBMCs, obtained before TCRalphabeta/CD19-depleted stem cell transplant. Source of these receptors: a boy in the first two years of life with acute myeloid leukemia, due to receive a stem cell transplant.

Notes on this clonotype: This may arise from a read error, as a much more abundant clone is one base away. This sequence joins TRBV18 and TRBJ1-1, with D maybe TRBD1 (6 bases). Germline values: CDR1 KGHSH, CDR2 LQKENI. The CDR3 contains 15 residues. CDR3 residues: CASSAPTGSNTEAFF. In DNA form, the CDR3 reads TGTGCCAGCTCAGCACCCACAGGGTCGAACACTGAAGCTTTCTTT.

This clonotype appeared a few times. The CDR3 DNA follows: TGTGCCAGCAGTTACGGGCAGGGTATTTCCTCTGGGGCCAACGTCCTGACTTTC. Amino acid sequence: CASSYGQGISSGANVLTF. This chain joins TRBV6-2 or TRBV6-3 and TRBJ2-6, with D tentatively TRBD1 (5 bases). Trimming stripped 2 bases from V and 0 bases from J, with 14 bases between. The CDR3 extends over 18 amino acids. Germline V gene data show CDR1 as MNHEY and CDR2 as SVGEGT.

Ten or more counts support this clonotype. The gene calls are TRBV12-3 or TRBV12-4 and TRBJ2-2; the match to TRBD1 covers 8 bases. V shed 6 bases, J shed 4 bases, and the junction held 10 bases outside the gene matches. This CDR3 contains 16 residues. The CDR3 bases are TGTGCCAGCAGCACCGAGGACAGGGCGAGCACCGGGGAGCTGTTTTTT. Amino acids: CASSTEDRASTGELFF.

This clonotype was picked up a small number of times. V gene TRBV5-5 combines with J gene TRBJ2-1; D not certain. V dropped 1 base and J dropped 5 bases, with 13 bases sitting between them. This CDR3 contains 15 residues. Germline CDR1 and CDR2: SGHKS and YYEKEE (reference sequence). The DNA of the CDR3 is TGTGCCAGCAGCTTGATGGCTATTGGTAACAATGAGCAGTTCTTC. This translates into CASSLMAIGNNEQFF.

This clonotype was observed at least ten times. J is TRBJ2-1 and V is TRBV5-1; 7 bases fit TRBD1. Germline V gene lookup returns CDR1 SGHRS and CDR2 YFSETQ. The CDR3 runs to 14 residues. The junction had 5 bases not matched to a gene; V was cut back by 6 bases and J by 2 bases. CDR3 nucleotides: TGCGCCAGCACTGAGGACAGGACCTACAATGAGCAGTTCTTC. Amino acids: CASTEDRTYNEQFF.

Ten or more counts support this clonotype. The V and J genes are TRBV5-5 and TRBJ1-2, with 7 bases lining up with TRBD1. This CDR3 has 16 amino acids. Unmatched junction bases numbered 10, after V lost 2 bases and J lost 3 bases. CDR1 and CDR2 (germline): SGHKS, YYEKEE (reference sequence). This CDR3 reads CASSFSRGRGDYGYTF. CDR3 DNA sequence: TGTGCCAGCAGCTTCAGTAGGGGGCGCGGAGACTATGGCTACACCTTC.

This clonotype showed up many times. The chain recombines TRBV5-1 with TRBJ2-6; TRBD1 matches 8 bases. CDR3 length equals 18 residues. After removal of 4 bases from V and 0 bases from J, the junction contained 9 bases not matched to a gene. Germline CDR1 SGHRS, CDR2 YFSETQ. In DNA form, the CDR3 reads TGCGCCAGCAGCGGTCGACAGGGGCCCCCCTCTGGGGCCAACGTCCTGACTTTC. The encoded protein is CASSGRQGPPSGANVLTF.

The J gene is TRBJ2-1, the V gene TRBV3-1; D perhaps matches TRBD2 (6 bases). The CDR3 runs to 13 residues. Germline CDR1 and CDR2: LGHDT and YNNKEL (reference sequence). Deletions cut 4 bases from V and 13 bases from J, with 17 bases between. CDR3 DNA sequence: TGTGCCAGCAGCCCCAGGAGCGGGCGGGTACAGTTCTTC. This translates into CASSPRSGRVQFF.

The chain uses TRBV7-8 and TRBJ2-7, with TRBD1 matching 9 bases. The length of the CDR3 is 15 residues. J was trimmed by 0 bases and V by 3 bases; bases with no gene match: 3. Germline V gene sequence: CDR1 SGHVS, CDR2 FQNEAQ. The CDR3 region is CASSLGQGPSYEQYF. The CDR3 DNA reads TGTGCCAGCAGCTTGGGACAGGGCCCCTCCTACGAGCAGTACTTC.

This clonotype was seen repeatedly, ten times or more. V gene TRBV7-9 combines with J gene TRBJ1-4, with 11 bases lining up with TRBD1. The CDR3 is 17 amino acids. J was trimmed by 5 bases and V by 4 bases; bases with no gene match: 9. Germline assignment: CDR1 SEHNR and CDR2 FQNEAQ (reference sequence). CDR3 nucleotides: TGTGCCAGCAGCTCCTGGACAGGGGGCGTCAAGAATGAAAAACTGTTTTTT. The encoded protein is CASSSWTGGVKNEKLFF.

In this sample, this clonotype turned up a few times. The chain joins TRBV5-1 to TRBJ2-1; a possible D gene is TRBD1 (6 bases). The length of the CDR3 is 15 residues. The germline CDR1 and CDR2 sequences are SGHRS and YFSETQ. With 0 bases removed from V and 0 bases from J, the gap between germline ends came to 7 bases. The CDR3 nucleotides are TGCGCCAGCAGCTTGGGGGACAACTCCTACAATGAGCAGTTCTTC. Protein product: CASSLGDNSYNEQFF. Full variable domain (remainder filled in from reference TRBV5-1 and TRBJ2-1): KAGVTQTPRYLIKTRGQQVTLSCSPISGHRSVSWYQQTPGQGLQFLFEYFSETQRNKGNFPGRFSGRQFSNSRSEMNVSTLELGDSALYLCASSLGDNSYNEQFFGPGTRLTVL.

The sample holds many counts of this clonotype. The chain has TRBV7-2 and TRBJ1-5, with D perhaps matching TRBD1 (5 bases). This CDR3 is built from 15 residues. The V end lost 2 bases, the J end lost 5 bases, and 13 bases lay between the germline ends. CDR1 is SGHTA, CDR2 FQGNSA, per germline. The CDR3 here is CASSLYPDSYQPQHF. The CDR3 bases are TGTGCCAGCAGCTTATATCCCGACAGTTATCAGCCCCAGCATTTT.

On this clonotype itself: In this CDR3 the conserved last residue, phenylalanine or tryptophan, is missing, so a read error is likely. The rearrangement uses TRBV28 and TRBJ2-7; 9 bases agree with TRBD2. The trim removed 5 bases at V and 2 bases at J, leaving 10 bases unmatched. Germline CDR1 is MDHEN and CDR2 is SYDVKM. CDR3 length: 16 amino acids. The CDR3 nucleotides are TGTGCCAGCAGTCCCCCGAGGAGCGGGAGGCCCTACGAGCAGTACTCC. Its translation: CASSPPRSGRPYEQYS.

This clonotype was seen many times. The rearrangement joins TRBV7-8 to TRBJ2-1, with TRBD2 identical over 8 bases. The junction had 18 bases not matched to a gene; V was cut back by 8 bases and J by 0 bases. CDR3 length: 19 residues. The germline CDR1 and CDR2 sequences are SGHVS and FQNEAQ. Here the CDR3 DNA reads TGTGCCAGCGGTAAATGGACGGTTGGCGGGAGGAGCTCCTACAATGAGCAGTTCTTC. It yields the protein CASGKWTVGGRSSYNEQFF.

The chain uses TRBV7-8 and TRBJ1-4, with TRBD1 matching over 11 bases. CDR3 size: 16 residues. V dropped 8 bases and J dropped 8; count of bases not matched to a gene: 13. CDR1 and CDR2 (germline): SGHVS, FQNEAQ. CDR3 nucleotide sequence: TGTGCCAGCGCCTTGGGGCACCGGGACAGGGGGGAAAAACTGTTTTTT. Protein sequence: CASALGHRDRGEKLFF.

This clonotype came up a few times. V usage is TRBV6-1 and J usage is TRBJ2-1; tentative D call: TRBD1 (6 bases). V was trimmed by 6 bases and J by 2 bases, leaving 11 bases between them. The CDR3 runs to 14 residues. Germline CDR1 is MNHNS and CDR2 is SASEGT. The CDR3 region is CASRPGHTYNEQFF. DNA for the CDR3: TGTGCCAGCAGACCGGGACATACCTACAATGAGCAGTTCTTC.

This clonotype was seen repeatedly, ten times or more. V gene TRBV4-1 combines with J gene TRBJ2-3, with D possibly being TRBD1 (5 bases). Per the germline V gene, CDR1 is MGHRA and CDR2 is YSYEKL. Trimming stripped 0 bases from V and 1 base from J, with 11 bases between. CDR3 length: 16 amino acids. The CDR3 here is CASSQEGEGGTDTQYF. The CDR3, as DNA: TGCGCCAGCAGCCAAGAAGGGGAAGGAGGCACAGATACGCAGTATTTT.

This chain links TRBV5-4 with TRBJ2-2; perhaps TRBD2 as D (5 bases). The V end lost 0 bases, the J end lost 3 bases, and 12 bases lay between the germline ends. Germline V gene data show CDR1 as SGHNT and CDR2 as YYREEE (reference sequence). The CDR3 extends over 16 amino acids. The CDR3 nucleotides read TGTGCCAGCAGCTTGGGCGGGTTCAGGTACACCGGGGAGCTGTTTTTT. It yields the protein CASSLGGFRYTGELFF.

This clonotype has ten or more counts. The V gene is TRBV7-2, the J gene TRBJ2-7, with D uncertain. CDR3 length: 14 amino acids. Germline CDR1 SGHTA, CDR2 FQGNSA. V lost 2 bases and J lost 3, with 11 bases in between. CDR3 in amino acids: CASSLLGMSYEQYF. The CDR3 DNA sequence: TGTGCCAGCAGCTTACTGGGAATGAGCTACGAGCAGTACTTC.

This clonotype was picked up many times. The DNA of the CDR3 is TGTGCCAGCAGCTTCGGTACTAGCGGGGTGGAAGAGACCCAGTACTTC. The encoded protein is CASSFGTSGVEETQYF. The chain carries TRBV7-2 and TRBJ2-5; 10 bases agree with TRBD2. The V gene's germline CDR1 is SGHTA and CDR2 FQGNSA. The CDR3 loop spans 16 amino acids. V trimming: 3 bases; J trimming: 3 bases; junction bases outside the gene matches: 7.

This clonotype occurred many times. V gene TRBV4-1 combines with J gene TRBJ2-7; D is unresolved. This CDR3 spans 14 amino acids. V gave up 0 bases and J gave up 3 bases, with 9 bases separating them. Per the germline V gene, CDR1 is MGHRA and CDR2 is YSYEKL. CDR3 DNA sequence: TGCGCCAGCAGCCAAGATCCGGCCTACTACGAGCAGTACTTC. Protein sequence: CASSQDPAYYEQYF.

This clonotype occurred many times. This chain's CDR3 is CASSLGPTDNEQFF. In nucleotides, the CDR3 is TGTGCCAGCAGCTTAGGCCCGACCGACAATGAGCAGTTCTTC. This chain joins TRBV11-3 and TRBJ2-1, with D unclear. The germline CDR1 and CDR2 sequences are SGHNT and YENEEA. This CDR3 spans 14 amino acids. The germline V and J ends were trimmed by 1 base and 5 bases, with 9 bases remaining between them.

This clonotype has ten or more counts. The chain combines TRBV28 with TRBJ1-1; perhaps TRBD1 as D (6 bases). Germline V gives CDR1 MDHEN, CDR2 SYDVKM. V gave up 0 bases and J gave up 6 bases, with 14 bases separating them. This CDR3 region has 15 residues. The chain's CDR3 is CASSLWGRGAAEAFF. CDR3 bases: TGTGCCAGCAGTTTATGGGGCAGGGGTGCCGCTGAAGCTTTCTTT.

In its sample, this clonotype was seen many times. The CDR3 spells CASSVGGTQRGKNIQYF. CDR3 nucleotide sequence: TGTGCCAGCAGCGTAGGTGGTACTCAGAGAGGCAAAAACATTCAGTACTTC. The chain combines TRBV9 with TRBJ2-4; D unresolved. Trimming pared 0 bases from V and 3 bases from J, leaving 16 bases between. Looked up from germline, CDR1 is SGDLS and CDR2 is YYNGEE. This CDR3 contains 17 residues.

This clonotype was counted many times. The chain recombines TRBV5-6 with TRBJ2-4; a weak D match, TRBD2 (6 bases). The CDR3 extends over 12 amino acids. CDR1 is SGHDT, CDR2 YYEEEE, per germline. Trimming removed 3 bases from V and 7 bases from J, with 8 bases in between. For the CDR3, the DNA is TGTGCCAGCAGCTCGGGGGTGAACATTCAGTACTTC. This sequence encodes CASSSGVNIQYF.